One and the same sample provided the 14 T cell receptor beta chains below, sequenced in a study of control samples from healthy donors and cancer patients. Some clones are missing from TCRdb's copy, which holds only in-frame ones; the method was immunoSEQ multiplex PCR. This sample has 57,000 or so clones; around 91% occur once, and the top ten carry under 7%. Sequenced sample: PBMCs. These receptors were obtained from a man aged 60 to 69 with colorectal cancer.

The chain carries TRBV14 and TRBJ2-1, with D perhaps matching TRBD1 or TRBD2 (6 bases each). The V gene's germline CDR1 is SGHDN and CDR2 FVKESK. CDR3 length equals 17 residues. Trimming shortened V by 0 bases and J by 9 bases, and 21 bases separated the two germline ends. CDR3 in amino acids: CASSQDMGGAGGIEQFF. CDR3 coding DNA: TGTGCCAGCAGCCAAGATATGGGGGGCGCCGGGGGCATTGAGCAGTTCTTC.

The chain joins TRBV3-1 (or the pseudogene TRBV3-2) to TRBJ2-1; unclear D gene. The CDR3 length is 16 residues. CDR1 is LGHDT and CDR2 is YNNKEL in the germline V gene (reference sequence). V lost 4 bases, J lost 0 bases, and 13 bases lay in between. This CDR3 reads CASSPLGRRSYNEQFF. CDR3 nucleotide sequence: TGTGCCAGCAGCCCCCTCGGACGCCGCTCCTACAATGAGCAGTTCTTC.

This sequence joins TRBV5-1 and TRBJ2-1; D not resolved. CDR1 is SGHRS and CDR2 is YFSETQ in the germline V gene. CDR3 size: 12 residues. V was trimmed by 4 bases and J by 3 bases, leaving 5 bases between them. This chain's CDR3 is CASSPYYNEQFF. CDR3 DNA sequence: TGCGCCAGCAGCCCCTACTACAATGAGCAGTTCTTC.

The chain's CDR3 is CASSEAIAGLAGGTDTQYF. The CDR3 DNA sequence: TGTGCCAGCAGTGAAGCTATTGCGGGTCTAGCGGGGGGCACAGATACGCAGTATTTT. V is TRBV2 and J is TRBJ2-3, with TRBD2 matching 10 bases. The CDR3 sequence is 19 residues long. Trimming cost V 0 bases and J 1 base; bases outside gene matches: 10. Germline V gene lookup returns CDR1 SNHLY and CDR2 FYNNEI.

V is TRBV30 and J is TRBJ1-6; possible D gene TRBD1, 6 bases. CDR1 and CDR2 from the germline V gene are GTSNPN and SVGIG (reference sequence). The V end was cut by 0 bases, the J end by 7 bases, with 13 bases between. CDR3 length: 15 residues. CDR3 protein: CAWSVPGQGNSPLHF. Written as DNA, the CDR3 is TGTGCCTGGAGTGTACCCGGGCAGGGGAATTCACCCCTCCACTTT.

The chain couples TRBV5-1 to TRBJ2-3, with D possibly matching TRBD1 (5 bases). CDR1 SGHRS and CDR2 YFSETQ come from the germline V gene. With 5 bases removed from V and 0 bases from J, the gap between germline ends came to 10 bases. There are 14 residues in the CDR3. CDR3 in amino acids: CASSLGASTDTQYF. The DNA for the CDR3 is TGCGCCAGCAGTCTAGGGGCTAGCACAGATACGCAGTATTTT.

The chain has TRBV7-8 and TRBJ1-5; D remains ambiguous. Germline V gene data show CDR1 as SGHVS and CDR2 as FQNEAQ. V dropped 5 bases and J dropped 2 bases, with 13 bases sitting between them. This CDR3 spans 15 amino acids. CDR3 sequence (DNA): TGTGCCAGCAGCCCGAGCGAGGGTGGCAATCAGCCCCAGCATTTT. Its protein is CASSPSEGGNQPQHF.

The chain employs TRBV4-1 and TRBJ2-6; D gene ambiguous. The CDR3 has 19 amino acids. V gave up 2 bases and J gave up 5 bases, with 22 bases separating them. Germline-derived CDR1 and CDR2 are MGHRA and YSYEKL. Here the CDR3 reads CASSQISGQTSFRANVLTF. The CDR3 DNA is TGCGCCAGCAGCCAAATTTCAGGCCAAACCTCCTTTAGGGCCAACGTCCTGACTTTC.

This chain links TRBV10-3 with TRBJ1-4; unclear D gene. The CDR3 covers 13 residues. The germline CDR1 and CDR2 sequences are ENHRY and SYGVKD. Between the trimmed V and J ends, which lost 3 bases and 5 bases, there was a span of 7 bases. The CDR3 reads CAISDLPNEKLFF. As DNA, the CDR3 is TGTGCCATCAGTGATTTGCCAAATGAAAAACTGTTTTTT.

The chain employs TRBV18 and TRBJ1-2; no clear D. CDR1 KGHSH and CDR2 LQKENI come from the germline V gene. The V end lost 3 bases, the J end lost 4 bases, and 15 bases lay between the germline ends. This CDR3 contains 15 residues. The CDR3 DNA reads TGTGCCAGCTCACCTCCCCCGCCAGGCACCTATGGCTACACCTTC. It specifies CASSPPPPGTYGYTF.

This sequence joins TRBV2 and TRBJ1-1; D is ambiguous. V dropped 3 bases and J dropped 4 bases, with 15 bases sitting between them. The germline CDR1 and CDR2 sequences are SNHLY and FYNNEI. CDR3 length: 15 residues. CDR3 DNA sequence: TGTGCCAGCAGTGACGATGGGGAAGGGAGCACTGAAGCTTTCTTT. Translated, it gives CASSDDGEGSTEAFF.

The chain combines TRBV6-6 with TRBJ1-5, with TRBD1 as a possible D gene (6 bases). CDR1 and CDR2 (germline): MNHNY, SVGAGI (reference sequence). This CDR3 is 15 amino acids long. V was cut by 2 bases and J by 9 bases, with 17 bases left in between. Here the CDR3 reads CASSYTGQSGRPQHF. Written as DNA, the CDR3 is TGTGCCAGCAGTTACACAGGACAGTCCGGTCGGCCCCAGCATTTT.

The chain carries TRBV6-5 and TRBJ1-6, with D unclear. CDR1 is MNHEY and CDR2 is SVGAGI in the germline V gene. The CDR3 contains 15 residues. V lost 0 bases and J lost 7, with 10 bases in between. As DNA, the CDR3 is TGTGCCAGCAGTTACTCGCTAGGAAAGAATTCACCCCTCCACTTT. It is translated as CASSYSLGKNSPLHF.

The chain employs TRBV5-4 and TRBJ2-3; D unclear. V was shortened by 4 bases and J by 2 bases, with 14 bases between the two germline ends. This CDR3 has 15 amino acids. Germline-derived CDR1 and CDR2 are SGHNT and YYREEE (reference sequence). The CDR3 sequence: CASSLETLYTDTQYF. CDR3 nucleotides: TGTGCCAGCAGCCTAGAGACTCTTTACACAGATACGCAGTATTTT.